This T cell receptor beta chain was profiled in a study of T cells in Graves' hyperthyroidism and ophthalmopathy (dated by TCRdb to the late 2010s). Notes on the research overall: Peripheral blood samples were taken at initial diagnosis, before any treatment was given. To identify distinguishing TCR V-J signatures, a discovery cohort of around 100 patients was used, comprising under 45 with Graves' ophthalmopathy and around 60 with stable Graves' hyperthyroidism. Prospective prediction of ophthalmopathy was tested in an independent validation cohort of 18 to 20 hyperthyroidism patients and some 17 patients who later progressed to ophthalmopathy. The approximately 95 discovery patients were divided at random into training and test sets in a 7:3 ratio. Thyroid tissue and blood T-cell repertoires from six or seven Graves' hyperthyroidism patients were also compared in the study. Once sampling was done, hyperthyroidism patients were given methimazole at a starting dose of 30 mg daily, whereas ophthalmopathy patients were given high-dose intravenous methylprednisolone. According to the paper, TCR Vbeta CDR3 sequencing was carried out on approximately 140 peripheral blood samples, which came from approximately 41 ophthalmopathy, under 85 hyperthyroidism and about 17 progressor patients. Summary of the overall study and its limitations: In validation, the model predicted progression to ophthalmopathy with approximately 69% sensitivity and 72.22% specificity, a median of about six months before onset. A 13 V-J signature model separated ophthalmopathy from stable hyperthyroidism, with around 88% sensitivity and around 84% specificity in cross-validation and 80%/75% in testing. Sample size was not statistically predetermined, and investigators were not blinded to group allocation. Most expanded thyroid clonotypes (frequency above 0.001) were also detected in blood, suggesting blood repertoires may reflect thyroid immune responses.

Notes on this clonotype: What antigen it recognizes has not been identified. No per-base quality is available; no much larger clone lies one base away.

A patient counted as having stable Graves' hyperthyroidism if no progression to ophthalmopathy occurred over 18 months of follow-up. Hyperthyroidism patients were newly diagnosed, with disease duration under 2 months, and aged 18 to 65 years. Exclusion was applied to patients with uncontrolled infections, other autoimmune diseases, pregnancy or lactation. Diagnoses were based on clinical symptoms, serum thyroxine and TRAb, thyroid ultrasound and orbital computed tomography. PBMCs were isolated from more than 9 ml of fresh peripheral blood by Ficoll-Paque density gradient centrifugation. Trizol reagent was used to extract total RNA, and RNA quality was then checked on an Agilent 2100 Bioanalyzer. CDR1 is given as SEHNR and CDR2 as FQNEAQ, both from the germline V gene (reference sequence). The cysteine opens and the phenylalanine closes a CDR3 of 17 amino acids. Solely the CDR3 DNA is kept, with 51 bases framed from the first base. Between the V and J ends, shortened by 5 bases and 5 bases respectively, the junction contains 25 bases.

The TCR beta CDR3 regions were amplified from the RNA transcripts. For the first round of RT-PCR on the TCR CDR3, the HTBI primer set was used together with the Qiagen OneStep RT-PCR kit. Libraries were constructed in a second round of multiplex PCR, after which size selection and purification were carried out. Sequencing of the libraries was done on an Illumina HiSeq2000 using paired-end 100 bp reads. The original methods were these. Raw data were processed with SOAPnuke, discarding reads with adapters, uncalled bases, mean Phred below 15, or no exact constant-primer or identifier match. COPE v1.2.5 was used to merge high-quality paired reads, and clonotypes were defined as unique nucleotide sequences. MiTCR v1.1 was used to align the clonotypes against IMGT TRBV, TRBD and TRBJ reference segments. Only V-J combinations with frequency above 0.0001, covering 99.2% of repertoires, were analysed. A TCS score was defined as the ratio between F50 (clonal expansion) and ExV (chaos), using BLOSUM62-based TCRdist between CDR3 peptides within each V-J. Welch's t-statistics and random forest reduced fewer than 600 V-J features to 10 to 15, which were used in a naive Bayes classifier (R e1071). TCRdb reran the public reads through fastp at Q25 and MiXCR, keeping productive beta chains. Each record represents a unique CDR3 protein, reported with the most common genes and DNA among its rows. In this record, the V and J calls reflect TCRdb's handling and not the investigators' own analysis. This sample gives about 350,000 distinct CDR3 sequences in total; approximately 15% of them show up just once. The top ten clones comprise 20% to 25% of the sample.

This chain joins TRBV7-9 to TRBJ2-7; no D segment can be confidently identified. The sequence derives from a woman in her thirties with Graves' hyperthyroidism. Sequencing was done on a sample of blood. The nucleotide sequence is given as TGTGCCAGCAGCATACAGCTCGAAGGGCGATTAGAGGACGAGCAGTACTTC. This codes for CASSIQLEGRLEDEQYF.